Listed here are 5 T cell receptor beta chains from one sample, sequenced in a study of shared clonotypes between healthy human individuals. Clones were sequenced by immunoSEQ multiplex PCR, and TCRdb holds only the in-frame ones, with some missing. The sample lists around 1,100,000 clones, 60% to 85% occurring once. The specimen sequenced was memory CD4+ T cells from PBMCs. The subset is: CD45RA-negative fraction. The receptors were sampled from a man aged 18 to 29 in good health. Some clones in this sample may be carry-over from other donors' samples.

To note about this clone: The likely explanation is a read error, given a far larger clone one base away. The chain recombines TRBV6-6 with TRBJ1-1, with D uncertain. V gave up 0 bases and J gave up 1 base, with 12 bases separating them. The CDR3 spans 16 residues. Germline V gene sequence: CDR1 MNHNY, CDR2 SVGAGI (reference sequence). The CDR3 DNA sequence: TGTGCCAGCAGTTACTCGTGCGGAGGACCGAACACTGAAGCTTTCTTT. This encodes CASSYSCGGPNTEAFF.

V and J are TRBV4-3 and TRBJ1-4, with TRBD1 as a possible D gene (5 bases). Germline lookup yields CDR1 LGHNA and CDR2 YSLEER. The length of the CDR3 is 16 residues. Trimming removed 1 base at V and 11 bases at J, with 20 bases between. The CDR3 region is CASSQAAGGWDVKLFF. The CDR3 nucleotides are TGCGCCAGCAGCCAAGCCGCCGGAGGGTGGGACGTCAAACTGTTTTTT.

With respect to this clone: A junction boundary mismatches the germline segment, possibly from a read error. This chain joins TRBV4-1 and TRBJ2-3, with 9 positions matching TRBD1. CDR1 is MGHRA and CDR2 is YSYEKL in the germline V gene. The CDR3 runs to 16 residues. Here the CDR3 DNA reads TGCGCCAGCAGCACCCGGACAGGGGCTAGCAAAGATACGCAGTATTTT. Encoded protein: CASSTRTGASKDTQYF.

This chain connects TRBV18 to TRBJ2-3; D is tentatively TRBD1 or TRBD2 (5 bases each). Trimming took off 4 bases at V and 3 bases at J, with 17 bases between the two ends. Germline CDR1 reads KGHSH; CDR2 reads LQKENI. The CDR3 covers 16 residues. Written as DNA, the CDR3 is TGTGCCAGCTCACGGGGGACGGGGCCTTGGACAGATACGCAGTATTTT. This codes for CASSRGTGPWTDTQYF.

The chain is built from TRBV28 and TRBJ1-1, with D unresolved. Germline V gives CDR1 MDHEN, CDR2 SYDVKM. CDR3 size: 16 residues. V was pared by 10 bases and J by 2 bases, with 23 bases between. CDR3: CATNRGWANINTEAFF. Here the CDR3 DNA reads TGTGCCACCAATAGAGGTTGGGCCAATATAAACACTGAAGCTTTCTTT.